The 31 T cell receptor beta chains in this list originate from one sample, sequenced in a study of blood T cell repertoires in COVID-19. The repertoire was sequenced with immunoSEQ multiplex PCR; TCRdb's copy has only in-frame clones and lacks some. The table has roughly 160,000 clones, roughly 84% seen once. Sequencing input: peripheral blood. These receptor sequences come from a woman of 80 years or more with active or convalescent COVID-19.

The chain uses TRBV5-4 and TRBJ2-7; weak D call: TRBD2 (5 bases). The CDR3 loop spans 14 amino acids. Germline V gene lookup returns CDR1 SGHNT and CDR2 YYREEE (reference sequence). Between the trimmed V and J ends, which lost 3 bases and 0 bases, there was a span of 10 bases. CDR3 region: CASSSRGGSYEQYF. The CDR3 nucleotides read TGTGCCAGCAGCTCCCGGGGTGGCTCCTACGAGCAGTACTTC.

The V and J genes are TRBV5-4 and TRBJ1-1; D might be TRBD1 (5 bases). The CDR3 totals 15 residues. V gave up 4 bases and J gave up 4 bases, with 17 bases separating them. Germline V gene sequence: CDR1 SGHNT, CDR2 YYREEE (reference sequence). This CDR3 reads CASSQMKVGGTEAFF. The DNA for the CDR3 is TGTGCCAGCAGCCAAATGAAGGTCGGGGGCACTGAAGCTTTCTTT. Supplemented by reference TRBV5-4 and TRBJ1-1, the full variable domain reads ETGVTQSPTHLIKTRGQQVTLRCSSQSGHNTVSWYQQALGQGPQFIFQYYREEENGRGNFPPRFSGLQFPNYSSELNVNALELDDSALYLCASSQMKVGGTEAFFGQGTRLTVV.

This clone was seen only a few times. This rearrangement joins TRBV9 to TRBJ2-1; 7 nucleotides match TRBD1. CDR3 length: 15 residues. The V gene end was trimmed by 0 bases and the J gene end by 4 bases; junction bases not matched to a gene: 4. Germline lookup yields CDR1 SGDLS and CDR2 YYNGEE. CDR3 bases: TGTGCCAGCAGCGTAGAGTGGACAGGTTACAATGAGCAGTTCTTC. Its translation is CASSVEWTGYNEQFF.

V usage is TRBV18 and J usage is TRBJ1-2; D unclear. The germline V gene encodes CDR1 KGHSH and CDR2 LQKENI. Trimming took off 0 bases at V and 4 bases at J, with 9 bases between the two ends. This CDR3 spans 14 amino acids. The CDR3 nucleotides read TGTGCCAGCTCACCACCGGGTGACACCTATGGCTACACCTTC. Its protein product is CASSPPGDTYGYTF. The entire variable domain, with the rest obtained from reference TRBV18 and TRBJ1-2, is as follows: NAGVMQNPRHLVRRRGQEARLRCSPMKGHSHVYWYRQLPEEGLKFMVYLQKENIIDESGMPKERFSAEFPKEGPSILRIQQVVRGDSAAYFCASSPPGDTYGYTFGSGTRLTVV.

The chain carries TRBV19 and TRBJ2-3; 7 nucleotides line up with TRBD2. The germline V gene has CDR1 LNHDA and CDR2 SQIVND (reference sequence). The CDR3 runs 16 residues. V lost 4 bases and J lost 1; bases outside the gene matches: 8. This CDR3 reads CASSTHRGRGTDTQYF. The CDR3 nucleotides are TGTGCCAGTAGTACCCACCGGGGGAGGGGCACAGATACGCAGTATTTT.

This sequence joins TRBV28 and TRBJ1-2, with D possibly being TRBD1 (6 bases). V lost 1 base and J 1 base, leaving 10 bases between the germline ends. The CDR3 consists of 15 residues. Germline V lookup: CDR1 MDHEN, CDR2 SYDVKM. The CDR3 sequence: CASSLLGADNYGYTF. As DNA, the CDR3 is TGTGCCAGCAGTTTATTGGGGGCAGATAACTATGGCTACACCTTC.

The chain links TRBV6-1 to TRBJ2-7, with 13 bases fitting TRBD2. Germline V lookup: CDR1 MNHNS, CDR2 SASEGT. V was clipped by 2 bases and J by 6 bases; unmatched bases: 1. This CDR3 region has 14 residues. The CDR3 region is CASSERTSGSEQYF. CDR3 nucleotide sequence: TGTGCCAGCAGTGAACGGACTAGCGGGAGCGAGCAGTACTTC.

This chain links TRBV5-6 with TRBJ2-7; TRBD1 aligns across 7 bases. This CDR3 has 15 residues. Losses at the gene ends were 2 bases for V and 2 bases for J; bases not matched to a gene: 7. Germline V CDR1 and CDR2: SGHDT, YYEEEE. CDR3: CASSLARGWPYEQYF. In DNA, the CDR3 is TGTGCCAGCAGCTTAGCCAGGGGGTGGCCCTACGAGCAGTACTTC.

V usage is TRBV6-5 and J usage is TRBJ1-2; no clear D. The CDR3 consists of 11 residues. Looked up from germline, CDR1 is MNHEY and CDR2 is SVGAGI. V was cut by 6 bases and J by 8 bases, with 10 bases left in between. Here the CDR3 DNA reads TGTGCCAGCAGCCCCGGTGTGGGCTACACCTTC. It translates to CASSPGVGYTF.

The genes are TRBV27 and TRBJ1-1; TRBD1 might be the D (5 bases). Per the germline V gene, CDR1 is MNHEY and CDR2 is SMNVEV (reference sequence). Trimming stripped 2 bases from V and 0 bases from J, with 10 bases between. CDR3 length: 15 amino acids. CDR3 sequence: CASSLGTTLNTEAFF. CDR3 nucleotide sequence: TGTGCCAGCAGTTTAGGGACTACTTTGAACACTGAAGCTTTCTTT.

The chain has TRBV27 and TRBJ1-5; the match to TRBD1 covers 7 bases. The trim removed 6 bases at V and 1 base at J, leaving 6 bases unmatched. This CDR3 has 15 amino acids. Germline V gene sequence: CDR1 MNHEY, CDR2 SMNVEV (reference sequence). The DNA of the CDR3 is TGTGCCAGCAGCCCGCTGGACAGGAGCAATCAGCCCCAGCATTTT. Amino acid sequence: CASSPLDRSNQPQHF.

This clone was seen a single time. The chain is built from TRBV6-1 and TRBJ1-2, with a tentative D call TRBD1 (6 bases). V shed 2 bases and J shed 6 bases, with 10 bases lying between them. The CDR3 loop spans 13 amino acids. The germline gives CDR1 MNHNS, CDR2 SASEGT. The CDR3 reads CASSELGADGYTF. As DNA, the CDR3 is TGTGCCAGCAGTGAACTGGGGGCAGATGGCTACACCTTC.

This clone was seen once. V and J are TRBV28 and TRBJ1-1; D call uncertain. The CDR3 runs 12 residues. The germline V gene encodes CDR1 MDHEN and CDR2 SYDVKM. V was pared by 2 bases and J by 5 bases, with 6 bases between. The CDR3 coding sequence is TGTGCCAGCAGTTTACGTCCTACTGAAGCTTTCTTT. Amino acid sequence: CASSLRPTEAFF.

This chain joins TRBV7-2 and TRBJ2-7; TRBD1 might be the D (5 bases). Per germline, CDR1 SGHTA and CDR2 FQGNSA. Between the trimmed V and J ends, which lost 5 bases and 0 bases, there was a span of 14 bases. This CDR3 is 15 amino acids long. CDR3 coding DNA: TGTGCCAGCAGCCCGAGCCTAACAGGCTCCTACGAGCAGTACTTC. It encodes CASSPSLTGSYEQYF.

The chain combines TRBV27 with TRBJ2-7, with 9 bases that match TRBD1. Trimming at V came to 1 base and at J to 7 bases, leaving 5 bases not matched to a gene. Per the germline V gene, CDR1 is MNHEY and CDR2 is SMNVEV (reference sequence). This CDR3 has 14 residues. CDR3 in amino acids: CASSLLQGAGEQYF. In DNA form, the CDR3 reads TGTGCCAGCAGTTTATTACAGGGGGCGGGAGAGCAGTACTTC.

J is TRBJ1-4 and V is TRBV19; TRBD1 matches at 7 bases. The CDR3 has 16 residues. Germline trimming cut 3 bases from V and 5 bases from J; bases unmatched to any gene: 9. From germline, CDR1 is LNHDA and CDR2 SQIVND (reference sequence). The CDR3 is CASSILGTASNEKLFF. CDR3 coding DNA: TGTGCCAGTAGTATCCTCGGGACAGCATCGAATGAAAAACTGTTTTTT.

The chain joins TRBV2 to TRBJ1-1, with D unclear. Germline values: CDR1 SNHLY, CDR2 FYNNEI. Trimming pared 5 bases from V and 6 bases from J, leaving 10 bases between. The CDR3 has 12 residues. CDR3 coding DNA: TGTGCCAGCAGTCCCTTCGTTCCTGAAGCTTTCTTT. It is translated as CASSPFVPEAFF.

The V and J genes are TRBV4-1 and TRBJ1-5; no definite D call. V was cut by 8 bases and J by 2 bases, with 13 bases left in between. This CDR3 has 14 amino acids. In germline, CDR1 is MGHRA, CDR2 YSYEKL. CDR3 sequence: CASSQPGGNQPQHF. CDR3 DNA sequence: TGCGCCAGCTCCCAGCCGGGAGGCAATCAGCCCCAGCATTTT.

The chain carries TRBV19 and TRBJ1-4, with 7 bases that match TRBD1. Trimming at V came to 6 bases and at J to 4 bases, leaving 11 bases not matched to a gene. There are 16 residues in the CDR3. CDR1 is LNHDA, CDR2 SQIVND, per germline (reference sequence). CDR3 nucleotides: TGTGCCAGTAGCAGCCGAGGGGGCCGGCGTAATGAAAAACTGTTTTTT. It is translated as CASSSRGGRRNEKLFF.

This chain links TRBV2 with TRBJ2-3, with D unresolved. Germline V lookup: CDR1 SNHLY, CDR2 FYNNEI. CDR3 length equals 14 residues. V gave up 4 bases and J gave up 0 bases, with 8 bases separating them. The CDR3 bases are TGTGCCAGCAGTGCGACTCCTAGCACAGATACGCAGTATTTT. This gives the protein CASSATPSTDTQYF.

This chain uses TRBV27 with TRBJ1-6; a possible D gene is TRBD1 (5 bases). Germline loops: CDR1 MNHEY, CDR2 SMNVEV (reference sequence). V lost 6 bases and J 10 bases, leaving 25 bases between the germline ends. This CDR3 spans 17 amino acids. The CDR3 sequence: CASRHTLLQGGDSPLHF. The CDR3 DNA follows: TGTGCCAGCAGGCACACCCTCTTGCAGGGTGGCGACTCACCCCTCCACTTT.

This sequence joins TRBV10-3 and TRBJ1-2; tentatively, D is TRBD1 (6 bases). Trimming removed 8 bases from V and 7 bases from J, with 17 bases in between. Germline assignment: CDR1 ENHRY and CDR2 SYGVKD. This CDR3 has 13 amino acids. CDR3 in amino acids: CAIRMRGLGGYTF. Here the CDR3 DNA reads TGTGCCATCCGCATGAGGGGGTTGGGTGGCTACACCTTC.

The genes are TRBV6-6 and TRBJ1-6; no definite D call. Germline lookup yields CDR1 MNHNY and CDR2 SVGAGI (reference sequence). The CDR3 totals 15 residues. V gave up 0 bases and J gave up 9 bases, with 12 bases separating them. DNA of the CDR3: TGTGCCAGCAGTTACTCGCCCCCTAGCGGTTCACCCCTCCACTTT. Amino acids: CASSYSPPSGSPLHF.

This chain links TRBV19 with TRBJ1-2; 7 nucleotides align to TRBD1. CDR1 is LNHDA, CDR2 SQIVND, per germline (reference sequence). This CDR3 spans 16 amino acids. V lost 6 bases and J lost 3; bases outside the gene matches: 13. CDR3 DNA: TGTGCCAGTAGCCCGGGACAGCTCTTAAAACACTATGGCTACACCTTC. Protein product: CASSPGQLLKHYGYTF.

The V call is TRBV11-2, the J call TRBJ1-2; the D is unclear. The CDR3 spans 14 residues. Trimming shortened V by 5 bases and J by 5 bases, and 15 bases separated the two germline ends. Germline loops: CDR1 SGHAT, CDR2 FQNNGV. CDR3 DNA: TGTGCCAGCAGCCTAAGCCCAGGCGGGTATGGCTACACCTTC. This translates into CASSLSPGGYGYTF.

The rearrangement links TRBV2 to TRBJ2-5; TRBD1 aligns across 10 bases. Germline CDR1 and CDR2: SNHLY and FYNNEI. V was clipped by 6 bases and J by 4 bases; unmatched bases: 5. There are 14 residues in the CDR3. CDR3 nucleotides: TGTGCCAGCAGGCGGGACAGGGGAATAGAGACCCAGTACTTC. The encoded protein is CASRRDRGIETQYF.

The V gene is TRBV20-1, the J gene TRBJ2-1, with 12 bases identical to TRBD1. Trimming cost V 3 bases and J 9 bases; bases outside gene matches: 9. The CDR3 totals 15 residues. Per the germline V gene, CDR1 is DFQATT and CDR2 is SNEGSKA (reference sequence). The CDR3 DNA sequence: TGCAGTGCTAGTCGACCGGGACAGGGGGCTCGTGAGCAGTTCTTC. The encoded protein is CSASRPGQGAREQFF.

This clone was recorded only once. The gene calls are TRBV28 and TRBJ1-5, with D tentatively TRBD1 (5 bases). The CDR3 is 16 residues long. Trimming left V 3 bases short and J 0 bases short, with 12 bases between. CDR1 MDHEN and CDR2 SYDVKM come from the germline V gene. CDR3 coding DNA: TGTGCCAGCAGTTTCTCAGGGCTTTATAGCAATCAGCCCCAGCATTTT. Translation gives CASSFSGLYSNQPQHF.

The chain combines TRBV4-2 with TRBJ2-1; 15 nucleotides line up with TRBD2. The CDR3 is made up of 16 amino acids. Per the germline V gene, CDR1 is LGHNA and CDR2 is YNFKEQ. J gave up 9 bases and V 3 bases, and 6 bases lay outside the gene matches. The CDR3 reads CASSQTGTSGRPEQFF. CDR3 nucleotides: TGTGCCAGCAGCCAGACCGGGACTAGCGGGAGGCCTGAGCAGTTCTTC.

The gene calls are TRBV14 and TRBJ2-5; TRBD2 agrees at 9 bases. V dropped 4 bases and J dropped 5; count of bases not matched to a gene: 5. The CDR3 spans 14 residues. CDR1 SGHDN and CDR2 FVKESK come from the germline V gene. CDR3 nucleotides: TGTGCCAGCAGCCCCAATAGCGGGAGCGAGACCCAGTACTTC. It translates to CASSPNSGSETQYF.

This chain uses TRBV27 with TRBJ1-2; the match to TRBD1 covers 11 bases. The junction had 1 base not matched to a gene; V was cut back by 5 bases and J by 5 bases. CDR3 size: 13 residues. Per the germline V gene, CDR1 is MNHEY and CDR2 is SMNVEV (reference sequence). This CDR3 is CASSRDRGYGYTF. As DNA, the CDR3 is TGTGCCAGCAGTAGGGACAGGGGGTATGGCTACACCTTC.